This T cell receptor beta chain was observed in a study of blood T cell repertoires in COVID-19. Study-level information: Both acute and convalescent COVID-19 samples were obtained from the United States, Italy and Spain. T cells, B-cell-depleted T cells, or PBMCs supplied cDNA or gDNA.

The V gene lost 8 bases and the J gene lost 4 bases, with 9 bases spanning the gap. There are 11 residues in the CDR3. In the authors' workflow: Reference gene primer amplification gave nucleated cell count estimates. Clones were read by immunoSEQ multiplex PCR, and TCRdb kept only the in-frame ones, dropping some. D and trimming were read from the DNA, whereas the V and J calls and clone size are those reported in that table. There are around 50,000 clones in the sample; over 80% occur only once, and roughly 5.2% lies in the top ten. The sequenced sample consisted of peripheral blood. The source of this sequence is a human donor in a cohort sampled during active COVID-19. The genes are TRBV12-3 or TRBV12-4 and TRBJ2-7, with a weak D call TRBD1 (5 bases). CDR3 nucleotides: TGTGCCAGCCAGGGATTATACGAGCAGTACTTC. Its protein product is CASQGLYEQYF.